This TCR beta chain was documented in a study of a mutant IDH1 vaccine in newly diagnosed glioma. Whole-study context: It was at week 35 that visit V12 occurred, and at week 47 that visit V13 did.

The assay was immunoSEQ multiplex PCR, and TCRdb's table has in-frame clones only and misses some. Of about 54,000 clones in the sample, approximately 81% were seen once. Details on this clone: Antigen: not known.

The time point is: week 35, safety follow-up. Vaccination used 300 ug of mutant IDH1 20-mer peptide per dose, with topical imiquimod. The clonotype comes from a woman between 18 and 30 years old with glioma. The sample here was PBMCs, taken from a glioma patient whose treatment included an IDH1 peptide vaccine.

In nucleotides, the CDR3 is TGTGCCAGCAGCTTAGGTTCAGGGTCGAGCTATGGCTACACCTTC. Translation gives CASSLGSGSSYGYTF. V is TRBV7-2 and J is TRBJ1-2, with D possibly TRBD1 on 5 matching bases. The ends were cut back, 1 base at V and 4 bases at J, with 13 bases in the middle. The V gene's germline CDR1 is SGHTA and CDR2 FQGNSA. This CDR3 has 15 residues.